The rows below give T cell receptor beta chains drawn from one sample of a study of blood T cell repertoires in COVID-19. Data came from immunoSEQ multiplex PCR; TCRdb stores just in-frame clones and leaves some out. Here the sample spans more than 95,000 clones, roughly four fifths being singletons. The sequencing input was peripheral blood. The receptors here all came from a woman aged 80 or over with active or convalescent COVID-19. Both conserved end residues are part of each CDR3. D genes are given only for firm matches. Size is omitted from some rows. Given values are once, few, many or a class for expanded clones.

J: TRBJ2-7; V: TRBV5-6; D: TRBD2; size: NA; length: 16; DNA: TGTGCCAGCAGCTTGGGGGAAAGCGGGAGGGCCCACGAGCAGTACTTC; CDR3: CASSLGESGRAHEQYF
J: TRBJ2-2; V: TRBV5-1; D: TRBD1; size: NA; length: 16; DNA: TGCGCCAGCAGCCCGGGACAGGGGGCCTACACCGGGGAGCTGTTTTTT; CDR3: CASSPGQGAYTGELFF
J: TRBJ1-2; V: TRBV6-6; D: TRBD1; size: once; length: 14; DNA: TGTGCCAGCATCCCCAGGGGGATACTCTATGGCTACACCTTC; CDR3: CASIPRGILYGYTF
J: TRBJ1-3; V: TRBV11-2; D: TRBD1; size: NA; length: 16; DNA: TGTGCCAGCAGCTTAGATTGGGGGACAGTCGGAAACACCATATATTTT; CDR3: CASSLDWGTVGNTIYF
J: TRBJ1-2; V: TRBV7-9; D: TRBD1; size: NA; length: 14; DNA: TGTGCCAGCAGCTTAGTTGGAGGGGGCGATGGCTACACCTTC; CDR3: CASSLVGGGDGYTF
J: TRBJ1-2; V: TRBV5-6; D: TRBD1; size: NA; length: 13; DNA: TGTGCCAGCAGCTCGGACAGGGCCTATGGCTACACCTTC; CDR3: CASSSDRAYGYTF
J: TRBJ1-5; V: TRBV28; D: NA; size: NA; length: 15; DNA: TGTGCCAGCAGTCTAACAGACAGGAGCAATCAGCCCCAGCATTTT; CDR3: CASSLTDRSNQPQHF
J: TRBJ1-3; V: TRBV28; D: TRBD1; size: NA; length: 15; DNA: TGTGCCAGCAGGACAGGGAAGATGAGTGGAAACACCATATATTTT; CDR3: CASRTGKMSGNTIYF
J: TRBJ1-5; V: TRBV18; D: TRBD1; size: NA; length: 12; DNA: TGTGCCAGCTCACCGGACAGGGGATTCTCATATTTT; CDR3: CASSPDRGFSYF
J: TRBJ1-2; V: TRBV13; D: NA; size: NA; length: 13; DNA: TGTGCCAGCAGCTTAGGGGACAGCTATGGCTACACCTTC; CDR3: CASSLGDSYGYTF
J: TRBJ1-2; V: TRBV5-1; D: NA; size: NA; length: 13; DNA: TGCGCCAGCAGCTTGCAGGGGATAGATGGCTACACCTTC; CDR3: CASSLQGIDGYTF
J: TRBJ1-2; V: TRBV11-2; D: NA; size: NA; length: 13; DNA: TGTGCCAGCAGCCCTACCCTCGAGTATGGCTACACCTTC; CDR3: CASSPTLEYGYTF
J: TRBJ2-1; V: TRBV9; D: TRBD1; size: once; length: 14; DNA: TGTGCCAGCAGCGCCGGGACAGGGCGGAATGAGCAGTTCTTC; CDR3: CASSAGTGRNEQFF
J: TRBJ2-5; V: TRBV6-5; D: NA; size: NA; length: 13; DNA: TGTGCCACCAGACAGGAAAATAAAGAGACCCAGTACTTC; CDR3: CATRQENKETQYF
J: TRBJ2-1; V: TRBV9; D: NA; size: few; length: 14; DNA: TGTGCCAGCAGCGTAAACAGGGGAGGCAATGAGCAGTTCTTC; CDR3: CASSVNRGGNEQFF
J: TRBJ2-7; V: TRBV3-1/TRBV3-2; D: NA; size: NA; length: 14; DNA: TGTGCCAGCAGCCAAGGACGGGGGTCTGGGGAGCAGTACTTC; CDR3: CASSQGRGSGEQYF
J: TRBJ1-6; V: TRBV28; D: NA; size: NA; length: 14; DNA: TGTGCCAGCATCTCAGACAGGCTCAATTCACCCCTCCACTTT; CDR3: CASISDRLNSPLHF
J: TRBJ1-4; V: TRBV4-2; D: NA; size: NA; length: 14; DNA: TGTGCCAGCAGCCAAGAGCAGGTCGGTGAAAAACTGTTTTTT; CDR3: CASSQEQVGEKLFF
J: TRBJ1-4; V: TRBV29-1; D: NA; size: NA; length: 14; DNA: TGCAGCGTCCGAGGTAGACAGAGTAATGAAAAACTGTTTTTT; CDR3: CSVRGRQSNEKLFF
J: TRBJ1-5; V: TRBV19; D: NA; size: NA; length: 14; DNA: TGTGCCAGTAGTATAGAGGACGCGGGGCAGCCCCAGCATTTT; CDR3: CASSIEDAGQPQHF
J: TRBJ2-1; V: TRBV1; D: NA; size: NA; length: 12; DNA: TGCACCAGCAGTTCCGACTCCAATGAGCAGTTCTTC; CDR3: CTSSSDSNEQFF
J: TRBJ2-3; V: TRBV9; D: NA; size: NA; length: 16; DNA: TGTGCCAGCAGCGGCCTGTCGGCGGGTATCACAGATACGCAGTATTTT; CDR3: CASSGLSAGITDTQYF
J: TRBJ2-1; V: TRBV5-6; D: TRBD1; size: once; length: 17; DNA: TGTGCCAGCAGCTTGGTACTTCGGACAGGGGACTACAATGAGCAGTTCTTC; CDR3: CASSLVLRTGDYNEQFF
J: TRBJ2-7; V: TRBV28; D: TRBD2; size: NA; length: 15; DNA: TGTGCCAGCAGAGGGACTAGCGGAGCCGCCTACGAGCAGTACTTC; CDR3: CASRGTSGAAYEQYF
J: TRBJ1-1; V: TRBV19; D: NA; size: NA; length: 13; DNA: TGTGCCAGTAGTATAACAGGGTCCCCGGCTGCTTTCTTT; CDR3: CASSITGSPAAFF
J: TRBJ1-3; V: TRBV3-1/TRBV3-2; D: NA; size: NA; length: 15; DNA: TGTGCCAGCAGCCAAGATATAGCCCCTGGAAACACCATATATTTT; CDR3: CASSQDIAPGNTIYF
J: TRBJ1-1; V: TRBV9; D: NA; size: NA; length: 13; DNA: TGTGCCAGCAGCAATCATGGGAGGTCTGAAGCTTTCTTT; CDR3: CASSNHGRSEAFF
J: TRBJ1-2; V: TRBV28; D: NA; size: few; length: 15; DNA: TGTGCCAGCAGTGAAAGACAGGAGAGACGGGATGGCTACACCTTC; CDR3: CASSERQERRDGYTF
J: TRBJ2-1; V: TRBV9; D: TRBD1; size: NA; length: 16; DNA: TGTGCCAGCAGCGCCCGGCGAGGGCAGGGGGCAGGGGAGCAGTTCTTC; CDR3: CASSARRGQGAGEQFF
J: TRBJ1-4; V: TRBV3-1/TRBV3-2; D: TRBD1; size: NA; length: 14; DNA: TGTGCCAGCAGCCAACCGGGACAGGGAGGGAAACTGTTTTTT; CDR3: CASSQPGQGGKLFF
J: TRBJ1-1; V: TRBV2; D: TRBD1; size: NA; length: 14; DNA: TGTGCCAGCAGTGAGATAACAGGGGGTTTTGAAGCTTTCTTT; CDR3: CASSEITGGFEAFF
J: TRBJ2-3; V: TRBV19; D: TRBD1; size: NA; length: 13; DNA: TGTGCCAGTAGTATACCCCGGACAGGATCTTTGTATTTT; CDR3: CASSIPRTGSLYF
J: TRBJ1-2; V: TRBV7-9; D: NA; size: NA; length: 12; DNA: TGTGCCAGCAGCTTTGGGGGGGATGGCTACACCTTC; CDR3: CASSFGGDGYTF
J: TRBJ2-7; V: TRBV28; D: TRBD2; size: NA; length: 13; DNA: TGTGCCAGCAGCTTGACTAGCCCCTCGGAGCAGTACTTC; CDR3: CASSLTSPSEQYF
J: TRBJ2-7; V: TRBV24-1; D: TRBD1; size: NA; length: 15; DNA: TGTGCCACCAGTGACCCCGGGACAGGGGGGTACGAGCAGTACTTC; CDR3: CATSDPGTGGYEQYF
J: TRBJ1-3; V: TRBV7-8; D: NA; size: NA; length: 15; DNA: TGTGCCAGCAGCCGAGTAGAGACGGGTGGAAACACCATATATTTT; CDR3: CASSRVETGGNTIYF
J: TRBJ2-1; V: TRBV5-1; D: TRBD2; size: NA; length: 17; DNA: TGCGCCAGCAGCTTGGGACTAGCGGCGACCTCCTACAATGAGCAGTTCTTC; CDR3: CASSLGLAATSYNEQFF
J: TRBJ2-1; V: TRBV7-3; D: TRBD1; size: NA; length: 17; DNA: TGTGCCAGCAGCGAATACCCGGGACAGGGGTCCTACAATGAGCAGTTCTTC; CDR3: CASSEYPGQGSYNEQFF
J: TRBJ1-2; V: TRBV5-4; D: NA; size: NA; length: 16; DNA: TGTGCCAGCAGCTTGACTCCGGGACTCCTTGACTATGGCTACACCTTC; CDR3: CASSLTPGLLDYGYTF
J: TRBJ2-1; V: TRBV28; D: TRBD2; size: NA; length: 14; DNA: TGTGCCAGCAGGACTAGCGGGAGACGGGATGAGCAGTTCTTC; CDR3: CASRTSGRRDEQFF
J: TRBJ1-6; V: TRBV10-3; D: TRBD1; size: once; length: 15; DNA: TGTGCCATCAGCACCGGGACAGGGTATAATTCACCCCTCCACTTT; CDR3: CAISTGTGYNSPLHF
J: TRBJ1-1; V: TRBV27; D: NA; size: NA; length: 14; DNA: TGTGCCAGCCGAGACCGTCAGGGGAACACTGAAGCTTTCTTT; CDR3: CASRDRQGNTEAFF
J: TRBJ2-2; V: TRBV4-2; D: TRBD1; size: NA; length: 16; DNA: TGTGCCAGCAGCCCGCCCGGGACAGGGAACACCGGGGAGCTGTTTTTT; CDR3: CASSPPGTGNTGELFF
J: TRBJ2-1; V: TRBV11-1; D: TRBD1; size: NA; length: 15; DNA: TGTGCCAGCAGCTTCGGACAGGGGGCTCACAATGAGCAGTTCTTC; CDR3: CASSFGQGAHNEQFF
J: TRBJ2-7; V: TRBV27; D: NA; size: NA; length: 13; DNA: TGTGCCAGCAGTTGGGGCGAGGGAGGCGAGCAGTACTTC; CDR3: CASSWGEGGEQYF
J: TRBJ2-7; V: TRBV28; D: TRBD1; size: NA; length: 15; DNA: TGTGCCAGCAGTCCACGACAGGGGAGCTCCTACGAGCAGTACTTC; CDR3: CASSPRQGSSYEQYF
J: TRBJ2-7; V: TRBV5-1; D: NA; size: NA; length: 14; DNA: TGCGCCAGCAGTTTCGACAGGACCAGCTACGAGCAGTACTTC; CDR3: CASSFDRTSYEQYF
J: TRBJ2-2; V: TRBV3-1/TRBV3-2; D: TRBD2; size: NA; length: 14; DNA: TGTGCCAGCAGCCTCCGGGGGGGCACCGGGGAGCTGTTTTTT; CDR3: CASSLRGGTGELFF
J: TRBJ2-5; V: TRBV20-1; D: NA; size: NA; length: 11; DNA: TGCAGTGCTCTTGCGGAAGAGACCCAGTACTTC; CDR3: CSALAEETQYF
J: TRBJ1-6; V: TRBV27; D: NA; size: NA; length: 14; DNA: TGTGCCAGCAGTAAATATGACCGGGATTCACCCCTCCACTTT; CDR3: CASSKYDRDSPLHF
J: TRBJ1-2; V: TRBV6-1; D: NA; size: NA; length: 13; DNA: TGTGCCAGCAGTGAAGGGCAGTTCTATGGCTACACCTTC; CDR3: CASSEGQFYGYTF
J: TRBJ2-2; V: TRBV7-3; D: TRBD1; size: NA; length: 17; DNA: TGTGCCAGCAGCAACGGACAGGGGCCTAGGAACACCGGGGAGCTGTTTTTT; CDR3: CASSNGQGPRNTGELFF
J: TRBJ1-6; V: TRBV6-5; D: TRBD1; size: NA; length: 16; DNA: TGTGCCAGCAGTTATGATGGGACAGGGTCTAATTCACCCCTCCACTTT; CDR3: CASSYDGTGSNSPLHF